Listed below are T cell receptor beta chains from one sample, sequenced in a study of CD4 T cells in relation to SARS-CoV-2 and coronaviruses. Libraries were prepared by immunoSEQ multiplex PCR; TCRdb keeps only in-frame clonotypes and omits some of them. The top ten clones hold more than 7% of a sample with 35,000 to 40,000 clones, roughly 90% of them seen once. The sequenced sample consisted of memory CD4+ T cells from PBMCs. The receptors come from an adult with COVID-19. The conserved cysteine and the conserved F or W are not part of the CDR3 here.

13 | TRBJ2-3 | TRBV6-5 | ASTQTGGGTDTQY
15 | TRBJ2-2 | TRBV7-2 | ASSPFAGGAGTGELF
12 | TRBJ2-2 | TRBV9 | ASSADRDTGELF
12 | TRBJ2-2 | TRBV6-4 | ASSEILAAGELF
11 | TRBJ2-7 | TRBV12-5 | ASHIILSYEQY
12 | TRBJ2-7 | TRBV5-1 | ASSLGSGGDEQY
12 | TRBJ2-3 | TRBV7-2 | GSRLAPSTDTQY
13 | TRBJ2-2 | TRBV3-1/TRBV3-2 | ASSQDGTNTGELF
13 | TRBJ2-2 | TRBV5-4 | ASSSTKGVTGELF
10 | TRBJ2-3 | TRBV12-3/TRBV12-4 | ASSLESDTQY
16 | TRBJ2-3 | TRBV5-4 | ASSPTRKLTRSTDTQY
10 | TRBJ1-5 | TRBV15 | ATSRSSQPQH
14 | TRBJ2-3 | TRBV5-4 | ASSLRGTRGADTQY
11 | TRBJ1-1 | TRBV29-1 | SVEDRGNTEAF
14 | TRBJ1-2 | TRBV29-1 | SVGSDRGDIRVGYT